By share of the sample, the clone carrying this T cell receptor (beta chain) is medium-sized. Its cognate antigen is unknown. The record originates from a study of T-cell reconstitution after alpha-beta-depleted transplantation in children. Preparation of the TCRbeta library used unique molecular identifiers. TCRdb re-called the PCR reads with MiXCR, one entry per CDR3 protein. The table shows about 16,000 distinct CDR3 sequences, with roughly 7.1% occurring only once. Study-wide findings and caveats: After one year, T-cell counts and TCRbeta diversity mostly came from new T cells. Several hundred rapidly expanded clones from non-depleted graft cells reportedly supplied alpha-beta T cells about two months post-transplant.

CDR3 length equals 14 residues. The germline V gene has CDR1 SGHRS and CDR2 YFSETQ. The ends were cut back, 3 bases at V and 4 bases at J, with 13 bases in the middle. This receptor was obtained from a boy younger than two who had a stem cell transplant for Wiskott-Aldrich syndrome, so the T cells may come from the graft donor. The material sequenced was PBMCs, mostly from graft donor cells, taken 60 days after TCRalphabeta/CD19-depleted stem cell transplant. This rearrangement joins TRBV5-1 to TRBJ1-2; no clear D gene. The CDR3 loop reads CASSSDTTLYGYTF. CDR3 sequence (DNA): TGCGCCAGCAGCTCTGACACGACCCTCTATGGCTACACCTTC.